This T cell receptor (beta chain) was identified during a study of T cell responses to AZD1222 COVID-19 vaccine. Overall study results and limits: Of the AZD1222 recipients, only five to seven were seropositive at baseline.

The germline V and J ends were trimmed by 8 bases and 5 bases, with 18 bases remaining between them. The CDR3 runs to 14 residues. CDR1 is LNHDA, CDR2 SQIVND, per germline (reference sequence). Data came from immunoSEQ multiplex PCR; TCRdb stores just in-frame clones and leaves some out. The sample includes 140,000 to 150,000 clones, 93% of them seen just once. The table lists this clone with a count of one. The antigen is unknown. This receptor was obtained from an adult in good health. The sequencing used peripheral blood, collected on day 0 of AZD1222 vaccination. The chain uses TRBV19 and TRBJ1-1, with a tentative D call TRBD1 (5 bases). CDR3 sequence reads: CASVPRRGGTEAFF. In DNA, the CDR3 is TGTGCCAGTGTTCCACGTAGGGGTGGGACTGAAGCTTTCTTT.